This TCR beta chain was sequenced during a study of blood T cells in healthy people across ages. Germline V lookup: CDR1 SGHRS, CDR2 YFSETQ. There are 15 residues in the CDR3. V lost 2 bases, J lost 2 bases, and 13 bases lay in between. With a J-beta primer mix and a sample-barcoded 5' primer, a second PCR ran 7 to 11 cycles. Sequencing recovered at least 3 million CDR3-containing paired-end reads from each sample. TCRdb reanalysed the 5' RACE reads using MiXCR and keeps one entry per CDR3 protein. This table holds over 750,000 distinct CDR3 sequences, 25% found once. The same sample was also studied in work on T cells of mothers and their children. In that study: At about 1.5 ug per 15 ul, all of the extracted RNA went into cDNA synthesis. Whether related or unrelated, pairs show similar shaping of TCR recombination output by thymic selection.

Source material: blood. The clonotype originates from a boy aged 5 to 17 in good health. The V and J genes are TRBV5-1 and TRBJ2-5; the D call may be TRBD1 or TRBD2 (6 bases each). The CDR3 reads CASSFSRGGQETQYF. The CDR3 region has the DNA TGCGCCAGCAGCTTCTCCAGGGGAGGACAAGAGACCCAGTACTTC.